This paragraph covers one TCR beta chain sequence. Antigen unknown. Sequence at one end of the junction differs from germline and may be a read error. This sample is part of a study of shared clonotypes between healthy human individuals. Looking at the study overall: Per donor, CD8 memory used one plate, CD8 naive used two, CD4 memory used three and CD4 naive used three.

CD45RO-negative, CCR7-selected cells formed the naive CD8 fraction, which excluded terminally differentiated effector memory CD45RA+ cells. Findings and caveats of the study: Shared clonotypes across all four donors exceeded non-shared ones in generation probability. When naive CD4 clonotypes were compared across a few donors, 4% to 6.5% were shared. Naive subsets, compared against memory subsets, generally had larger estimated richness values.

Sequenced by immunoSEQ multiplex PCR; TCRdb stores in-frame clones only, minus some. The repertoire consists of approximately 740,000 clones, with around 92% occurring once and the leading ten covering less than 25%. The CDR3 covers 14 residues. Per the germline V gene, CDR1 is PRHDT and CDR2 is FYEKMQ (reference sequence). The chain combines TRBV13 with TRBJ2-1, with D possibly being TRBD1 (5 bases). Material: naive CD8+ T cells sorted from blood. This TCR was recovered from a man aged 25 to 40 in good health. The CDR3 spells CASSVGPGRDEQFF. Written as DNA, the CDR3 is TGTGCCAGCAGCGTAGGCCCAGGGCGCGATGAGCAGTTCTTC.